The T cell receptor beta chain described here comes from a study of response to subunit inactivated influenza vaccine. Findings of the study overall: Authors suggested each seasonal influenza vaccination recruits few new T cells.

TCRdb used MiXCR to reprocess the RT-PCR reads, holding one entry per CDR3 protein. Altogether roughly 500,000 distinct CDR3 sequences are present, around 25% being singletons, with the ten largest covering 1.9%. This CDR3 is built from 12 residues. Trimming stripped 3 bases from V and 4 bases from J, with 6 bases between. This clonotype was recorded many times. Its target is not known. The source material was CD4+ T cells sorted from PBMCs, sampled roughly 5 days after vaccination. The rearrangement joins TRBV12-3 or TRBV12-4 to TRBJ1-2; D uncertain. This clonotype originated in a man between 50 and 59 years old who received an inactivated influenza vaccine. The CDR3, as DNA: TGTGCCAGCAGTTTTTCCATCTATGGCTACACCTTC. Translated, it gives CASSFSIYGYTF.